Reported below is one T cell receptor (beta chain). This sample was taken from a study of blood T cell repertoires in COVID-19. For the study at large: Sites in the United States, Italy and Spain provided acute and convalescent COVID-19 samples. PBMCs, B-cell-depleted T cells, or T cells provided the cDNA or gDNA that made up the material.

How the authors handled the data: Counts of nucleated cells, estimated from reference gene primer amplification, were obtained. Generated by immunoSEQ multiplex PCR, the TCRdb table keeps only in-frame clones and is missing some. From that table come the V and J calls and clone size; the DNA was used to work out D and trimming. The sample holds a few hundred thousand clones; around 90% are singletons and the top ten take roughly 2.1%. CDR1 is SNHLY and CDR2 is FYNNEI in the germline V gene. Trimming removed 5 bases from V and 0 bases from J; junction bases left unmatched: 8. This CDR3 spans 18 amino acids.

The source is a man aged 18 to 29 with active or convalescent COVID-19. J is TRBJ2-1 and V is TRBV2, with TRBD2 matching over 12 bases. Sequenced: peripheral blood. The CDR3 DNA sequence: TGTGCCAGCAGTAGGGCTAGCGGGGGGGGTAGCTCCTACAATGAGCAGTTCTTC. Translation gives CASSRASGGGSSYNEQFF.